These 27 T cell receptor beta chains were sequenced from one sample in a study of CD8 T cells in Susac syndrome. Reverse transcription of roughly 0.5 to 1 ug RNA was performed with random hexamers. TCRdb re-called the immunoSEQ multiplex PCR reads through MiXCR, storing one row per CDR3 protein. The sample contains 100,000 to 150,000 distinct CDR3 sequences, roughly 80% of which appear only once. Sequencing was done on a sample of CD8+ T cells from PBMCs. The receptor source for this set is a human donor with multiple sclerosis.

The chain links TRBV18 to TRBJ2-4; 7 bases align to TRBD2. Germline CDR1 is KGHSH and CDR2 is LQKENI. This CDR3 region has 16 residues. V shed 4 bases, J shed 7 bases, and the junction held 13 bases outside the gene matches. CDR3 DNA sequence: TGTGCCAGCTCACGCTCCGGGACTACATTGGTCAACATTCAGTACTTC. Its protein is CASSRSGTTLVNIQYF.

This chain connects TRBV27 to TRBJ1-5; D is possibly TRBD1 (6 bases). There are 14 residues in the CDR3. Trimming cost V 3 bases and J 4 bases, with 10 bases left between them. Germline V gene data show CDR1 as MNHEY and CDR2 as SMNVEV (reference sequence). The CDR3: CASSLSQGNQPQHF. The CDR3 DNA reads as TGTGCCAGCAGTTTGTCACAGGGTAATCAGCCCCAGCATTTT.

The gene calls are TRBV6-2 or TRBV6-3 and TRBJ2-1; D gene uncertain. V was clipped by 3 bases and J by 0 bases, with 9 bases between them. This CDR3 is 15 amino acids long. In germline, CDR1 is MNHEY, CDR2 SVGEGT. CDR3 coding DNA: TGTGCCAGCAGTTATCCCCTCAGCTCCTACAATGAGCAGTTCTTC. Translated, it gives CASSYPLSSYNEQFF.

The rearrangement uses TRBV29-1 and TRBJ1-1; weak D call: TRBD1 (5 bases). Trimming removed 0 bases at V and 7 bases at J, with 9 bases between. The CDR3 loop spans 12 amino acids. The V gene's germline CDR1 is SQVTM and CDR2 ANQGSEA. This chain's CDR3 is CSVEDGADEAFF. The CDR3 bases are TGCAGCGTTGAAGACGGGGCGGATGAAGCTTTCTTT.

CDR3 in DNA: TGTGCCACCAGCGAGGACCGACGCGCCTACGAGCAGTACGTC. Translation: CATSEDRRAYEQYV. The rearrangement uses TRBV15 and TRBJ2-7; D not resolved. CDR3 length: 14 residues. V was clipped by 5 bases and J by 2 bases, with 13 bases between them. Germline assignment: CDR1 LNHNV and CDR2 YYDKDF (reference sequence).

The chain joins TRBV19 to TRBJ2-7, with D unresolved. This CDR3 comprises 14 residues. Germline assignment: CDR1 LNHDA and CDR2 SQIVND (reference sequence). The germline V and J ends were trimmed by 3 bases and 3 bases, with 12 bases remaining between them. CDR3: CASSIRPGNYEQYV. The CDR3 DNA sequence: TGTGCCAGTAGTATTCGCCCTGGAAACTACGAGCAGTACGTC.

The rearrangement joins TRBV27 to TRBJ1-5; unclear D gene. Trimming removed 1 base at V and 0 bases at J, with 13 bases between. The CDR3 has 17 residues. Germline CDR1 and CDR2: MNHEY and SMNVEV (reference sequence). CDR3 nucleotides: TGTGCCAGCAGTTTATATCCCCCGACTGTTAGCAATCAGCCCCAGCATTTT. This sequence encodes CASSLYPPTVSNQPQHF.

The rearrangement uses TRBV4-3 and TRBJ1-2; possible D gene TRBD1, 5 bases. Per the germline V gene, CDR1 is LGHNA and CDR2 is YSLEER. Trimming removed 4 bases from V and 2 bases from J, with 11 bases in between. The CDR3 spans 14 residues. The CDR3 sequence: CASSPLGENYGYTF. In nucleotides, the CDR3 is TGCGCCAGCAGCCCCCTAGGGGAGAACTATGGCTACACCTTC.

This clonotype was recorded a few times. The rearrangement uses TRBV11-2 and TRBJ1-1; D gene ambiguous. V was pared by 1 base and J by 5 bases, with 8 bases between. This CDR3 comprises 13 residues. CDR1 SGHAT and CDR2 FQNNGV come from the germline V gene. CDR3 protein: CASSLAAGTEAFF. The CDR3 region has the DNA TGTGCCAGCAGCTTAGCGGCGGGTACTGAAGCTTTCTTT.

By sample fraction, this clonotype is medium-sized (0.01 to 0.1%). J is TRBJ2-7 and V is TRBV11-2, with 7 bases aligning to TRBD2. The CDR3 loop spans 14 amino acids. V shed 5 bases and J 3 bases; nucleotides not matched to a gene: 7. The germline V gene has CDR1 SGHAT and CDR2 FQNNGV. CDR3 DNA sequence: TGTGCCAGCAGCGGGGGGGGACTGAACTACGAGCAGTACGTC. This sequence encodes CASSGGGLNYEQYV.

J is TRBJ2-7 and V is TRBV28, with TRBD1 matching 7 bases. V lost 8 bases to trimming and J lost 0 bases; unmatched junction nucleotides: 10. The CDR3 is 15 residues long. Germline CDR1 reads MDHEN; CDR2 reads SYDVKM. The CDR3 coding sequence is TGTGCCAGCGCTTCCCGACAGGGTACCTCCTACGAGCAGTACTTC. Translated: CASASRQGTSYEQYF.

With regard to this clonotype: No conserved phenylalanine or tryptophan ends this CDR3, so it is likely a read error. The genes are TRBV12-3 or TRBV12-4 and TRBJ1-2; D unresolved. V dropped 3 bases and J dropped 0 bases, with 8 bases sitting between them. There are 14 residues in the CDR3. The DNA for the CDR3 is TGTGCCAGCAGTTTTCGTCAGCCTAACTATGGCTACACCTAC. It yields the protein CASSFRQPNYGYTY.

This rearrangement joins TRBV12-3 or TRBV12-4 to TRBJ2-1; D remains ambiguous. The V end was cut by 1 base, the J end by 9 bases, with 7 bases between. This CDR3 spans 12 amino acids. CDR3 coding DNA: TGTGCCAGCAGTTTAGGGGATACTGAGCAGTTCTTC. Its protein product is CASSLGDTEQFF.

This rearrangement joins TRBV4-1 to TRBJ1-6; weak D call: TRBD1 (6 bases). Germline V gene sequence: CDR1 MGHRA, CDR2 YSYEKL. CDR3 length: 16 residues. V lost 5 bases and J 0 bases, leaving 11 bases between the germline ends. The CDR3 bases are TGCGCCAGCAGCTACCTACAGGGCTCCTATAATTCACCCCTCCACTTT. Amino acid sequence: CASSYLQGSYNSPLHF.

In this sample, this clonotype turned up once. V usage is TRBV29-1 and J usage is TRBJ2-2, with D possibly TRBD2 on 6 matching bases. Per the germline V gene, CDR1 is SQVTM and CDR2 is ANQGSEA. The V gene lost 7 bases and the J gene lost 7 bases, with 16 bases spanning the gap. The CDR3 runs 13 residues. In nucleotides, the CDR3 is TGCAGCGCTACGGACGGCGGGGTCGGGGAGCTGTTTTTT. Translated: CSATDGGVGELFF.

This rearrangement joins TRBV4-1 to TRBJ2-7; no clear D. Germline CDR1 MGHRA, CDR2 YSYEKL. The CDR3 is 13 amino acids. Trimming removed 1 base from V and 5 bases from J, with 9 bases in between. The CDR3 loop reads CASSQVRVDEQYF. The DNA of the CDR3 is TGCGCCAGCAGCCAAGTCCGGGTCGACGAGCAGTACTTC.

The V gene is TRBV20-1, the J gene TRBJ1-4, with 7 bases aligning to TRBD1. Germline loops: CDR1 DFQATT, CDR2 SNEGSKA (reference sequence). CDR3 length equals 15 residues. The junction had 7 bases not matched to a gene; V was cut back by 5 bases and J by 1 base. As DNA, the CDR3 is TGCAGTGCTCCACAGGGGTGGGGAACTAATGAAAAACTGTTTTTT. This encodes CSAPQGWGTNEKLFF.

The rearrangement links TRBV30 to TRBJ1-1; no clear D. The V end lost 0 bases, the J end lost 3 bases, and 14 bases lay between the germline ends. Germline CDR1 reads GTSNPN; CDR2 reads SVGIG (reference sequence). This CDR3 has 15 amino acids. CDR3 loop: CAWSVLPFPDTEAFF. In DNA, the CDR3 is TGTGCCTGGAGTGTACTTCCTTTCCCCGACACTGAAGCTTTCTTT.

The chain couples TRBV12-3 or TRBV12-4 to TRBJ2-2; D not certain. Trimming shortened V by 5 bases and J by 7 bases, and 11 bases separated the two germline ends. This CDR3 spans 13 amino acids. In nucleotides, the CDR3 is TGTGCCAGCAGTGGGCTGAACGGCGGGGAGCTGTTTTTT. Translating gives CASSGLNGGELFF.

J is TRBJ2-5 and V is TRBV19; D unresolved. The CDR3 covers 15 residues. CDR1 is LNHDA, CDR2 SQIVND, per germline (reference sequence). V lost 3 bases and J 2 bases, leaving 13 bases between the germline ends. Written as DNA, the CDR3 is TGTGCCAGTAGTATTACGGTTTCAATACAAGAGACCCAGTACTTC. Encoded protein: CASSITVSIQETQYF. Combining the CDR3 with reference TRBV19 and TRBJ2-5 gives the whole variable domain DGGITQSPKYLFRKEGQNVTLSCEQNLNHDAMYWYRQDPGQGLRLIYYSQIVNDFQKGDIAEGYSVSREKKESFPLTVTSAQKNPTAFYLCASSITVSIQETQYFGPGTRLLVL.

This rearrangement joins TRBV20-1 to TRBJ2-7; D is undetermined. The CDR3 contains 14 residues. Trimming cost V 1 base and J 0 bases, with 10 bases left between them. Germline V gene data show CDR1 as DFQATT and CDR2 as SNEGSKA (reference sequence). CDR3 sequence (DNA): TGCAGTGCTAGAGCACTGGCGAGCTCCTACGAGCAGTACTTC. Amino acid sequence: CSARALASSYEQYF.

DNA for the CDR3: TGTGCCACCAGCAGAGTTGTAGATCAGCCCCAGCATTTT. As protein: CATSRVVDQPQHF. V gene TRBV15 combines with J gene TRBJ1-5, with unresolved D. In germline, CDR1 is LNHNV, CDR2 YYDKDF (reference sequence). The V end was cut by 1 base, the J end by 5 bases, with 6 bases between. The CDR3 has 13 residues.

This clonotype turned up a few times. V and J are TRBV7-3 and TRBJ2-7; 12 bases are shared with TRBD2. The V gene's germline CDR1 is SGHTA and CDR2 FQGTGA. CDR3 size: 15 residues. With V trimmed by 5 bases and J by 1 base, 3 bases remained unmatched. CDR3 amino acids: CASSASGRASYEQYV. Here the CDR3 DNA reads TGTGCCAGCAGCGCTAGCGGGAGGGCTTCCTACGAGCAGTACGTC.

The chain joins TRBV10-3 to TRBJ2-2; 8 nucleotides align to TRBD2. The germline V gene encodes CDR1 ENHRY and CDR2 SYGVKD. V lost 9 bases to trimming and J lost 3 bases; unmatched junction nucleotides: 6. The CDR3 has 14 residues. Written as DNA, the CDR3 is TGTGCCATAGCGGGAGTCGGGTACACCGGGGAGCTGTTTTTT. This encodes CAIAGVGYTGELFF.

The V call is TRBV7-8, the J call TRBJ1-1; D is uncertain. CDR3 length equals 14 residues. CDR1 is SGHVS, CDR2 FQNEAQ, per germline. Trimming removed 5 bases from V and 1 base from J, with 11 bases in between. The CDR3 nucleotides read TGTGCCAGCAGCCCCCGGGCCTCGAACACTGAAGCTTTCTTT. As protein: CASSPRASNTEAFF. Based on the CDR3 plus reference TRBV7-8 and TRBJ1-1, the full variable domain is GAGVSQSPRYKVAKRGQDVALRCDPISGHVSLFWYQQALGQGPEFLTYFQNEAQLDKSGLPSDRFFAERPEGSVSTLKIQRTQQEDSAVYLCASSPRASNTEAFFGQGTRLTVV.

The rearrangement joins TRBV19 to TRBJ1-2; 9 bases line up with TRBD1. Germline V gives CDR1 LNHDA, CDR2 SQIVND (reference sequence). Germline trimming cut 8 bases from V and 6 bases from J; bases unmatched to any gene: 10. The CDR3 is made up of 14 amino acids. The CDR3 region is CASDSGTGLHGYTF. The CDR3 DNA follows: TGTGCCAGTGACTCCGGGACAGGGCTTCATGGCTACACCTTC.

V usage is TRBV19 and J usage is TRBJ2-1; 10 nucleotides line up with TRBD2. Germline-derived CDR1 and CDR2 are LNHDA and SQIVND (reference sequence). The CDR3 runs to 17 residues. The V and J ends lost 2 bases and 4 bases, in that order; junction bases with no gene match: 8. In DNA form, the CDR3 reads TGTGCCAGTAGTATATTGGCTAGCGGGAGTTCTTACAATGAGCAGTTCTTC. Amino acid sequence: CASSILASGSSYNEQFF.